Below are 10 T cell receptor beta chains sequenced from a single sample in a study of cytomegalovirus exposure and HLA in healthy donors. PCR was performed using 60 Vbeta and 13 Jbeta primers. Repertoires were generated with immunoSEQ multiplex PCR, while TCRdb's copy carries only in-frame clones and drops some. The repertoire holds about 83,000 clones, with roughly 75% as singletons. The sequencing sample was made of PBMCs. These receptor sequences come from a man in his fifties or sixties in good health and CMV-seronegative.

The chain links TRBV5-4 to TRBJ2-7; 7 bases align to TRBD1. Germline assignment: CDR1 SGHNT and CDR2 YYREEE (reference sequence). The CDR3 contains 13 residues. The V segment lost 4 bases and the J segment 1 base; nucleotides outside the gene matches: 2. CDR3: CASSTDRSYEQYF. The CDR3 DNA sequence: TGTGCCAGCAGCACGGACAGGTCCTACGAGCAGTACTTC.

The genes are TRBV19 and TRBJ1-5; 7 positions match TRBD1. The germline V gene has CDR1 LNHDA and CDR2 SQIVND (reference sequence). V lost 1 base, J lost 1 base, and 1 base stayed unmatched. The CDR3 contains 15 residues. This CDR3 reads CASSIVGQSNQPQHF. The CDR3 DNA reads TGTGCCAGTAGTATAGTGGGACAGAGCAATCAGCCCCAGCATTTT.

V usage is TRBV10-1 and J usage is TRBJ2-3; 8 nucleotides match TRBD1. Trimming cost V 10 bases and J 1 base; bases outside gene matches: 7. The CDR3 extends over 14 amino acids. In germline, CDR1 is WNHNN, CDR2 SYGVQD (reference sequence). This CDR3 is CANRQGRRTDTQYF. CDR3 coding DNA: TGCGCCAACCGACAGGGGCGCCGCACAGATACGCAGTATTTT.

The chain uses TRBV6-5 and TRBJ1-1; 7 bases match TRBD1. CDR3 length equals 14 residues. The V gene's germline CDR1 is MNHEY and CDR2 SVGAGI. The J segment lost 10 bases and the V segment lost 6 bases, leaving 14 bases of the junction unmatched. The DNA of the CDR3 is TGTGCCAGCAGCAGAACCCCGGGACAGAGAGGAGCTTTCTTT. Its translation is CASSRTPGQRGAFF.

In its sample, this clone was seen a few times. The V and J genes are TRBV7-9 and TRBJ1-1; D perhaps matches TRBD1 (5 bases). V lost 5 bases and J lost 6, with 16 bases in between. CDR3 length: 14 residues. Germline V lookup: CDR1 SEHNR, CDR2 FQNEAQ (reference sequence). CDR3: CASSRGEGYAEAFF. The CDR3 nucleotides read TGTGCCAGCAGCCGCGGGGAGGGGTACGCTGAAGCTTTCTTT.

The chain has TRBV11-2 and TRBJ2-1, with 15 nucleotides matching TRBD2. There are 15 residues in the CDR3. From germline, CDR1 is SGHAT and CDR2 FQNNGV. Unmatched junction bases numbered 6, after V lost 5 bases and J lost 10 bases. The CDR3 is CASSPTGTSGGEQFF. The CDR3 DNA reads TGTGCCAGCAGCCCTACTGGGACTAGCGGGGGGGAGCAGTTCTTC.

The gene calls are TRBV9 and TRBJ1-2; D gene unclear. V lost 1 base, J lost 3 bases, and 16 bases lay in between. Germline V gene lookup returns CDR1 SGDLS and CDR2 YYNGEE. This CDR3 is 16 amino acids long. DNA of the CDR3: TGTGCCAGCAGCGTAAATACAGAACTTTCCGACTATGGCTACACCTTC. It codes for CASSVNTELSDYGYTF.

The rearrangement links TRBV5-4 to TRBJ2-1, with 9 positions matching TRBD1. CDR1 SGHNT and CDR2 YYREEE come from the germline V gene (reference sequence). The CDR3 totals 15 residues. With 2 bases clipped from V and 7 bases from J, the junction kept 7 bases outside the gene matches. The CDR3: CASSLPGTGCNEQFF. In nucleotides, the CDR3 is TGTGCCAGCAGCTTACCCGGGACAGGGTGTAATGAGCAGTTCTTC.

This clone was seen a handful of times. Other DNA sequences in this sample translate to the same CDR3. The V and J genes are TRBV9 and TRBJ2-3, with TRBD2 matching over 16 bases. CDR1 and CDR2 from the germline V gene are SGDLS and YYNGEE. V lost 2 bases and J lost 0; bases outside the gene matches: 3. The length of the CDR3 is 18 residues. The CDR3 loop is CASSVGLAGGPSTDTQYF. CDR3 sequence (DNA): TGTGCCAGCAGCGTGGGACTAGCGGGGGGGCCGAGCACAGATACGCAGTATTTT.

About this clone itself: One end of the junction is discordant with germline, which a read error may explain. The rearrangement joins TRBV7-9 to TRBJ1-2; D possibly corresponds to TRBD1 (5 bases). The germline CDR1 and CDR2 sequences are SEHNR and FQNEAQ (reference sequence). The CDR3 sequence is 14 residues long. CDR3: CSSSPGGGNYGYTF. The DNA for the CDR3 is TGTTCCAGCAGCCCGGGCGGGGGTAACTATGGCTACACCTTC.